The T cell receptor (beta chain) described here comes from a study of blood T cell repertoires in COVID-19 (dated by TCRdb to about 2020). About the investigation overall: Samples covering the acute and convalescent phases of COVID-19 were provided by collaborators in the United States, Italy and Spain. The prospective study material was composed of cDNA or gDNA derived from T cells, B-cell-depleted T cells, or PBMCs. The dataset comprised deeply sampled blood TCRbeta repertoires from subjects exposed to, actively infected with, or recovered from COVID-19. The repertoires were released in a freely available public database intended as a resource for research on the immune response to SARS-CoV-2. The samples were drawn from two sources: the first 160 participants of the ongoing ImmuneRACE study, and 1,254 subjects contributed by 6 global collaborators. Sample metadata almost always included a de-identified subject ID, COVID-19 status, age in years and sex. HLA class I and class II types, where available, came from metadata supplied by the sample provider rather than from assay-based typing.

Comment on this clone: What antigen it recognizes has not been identified. No base quality information exists; no much larger clone differs at one position.

The full study reports these points: How much clinical and demographic metadata was included differed by source and by participant, and the metadata was provided uncurated.

The CDR3 covers 15 residues, taking in both the cysteine and the phenylalanine. The retained sequence is limited to the CDR3, 45 bases, with the frame set at the first base. Reading the germline V gene gives CDR1 SNHLY and CDR2 FYNNEI. The junction shows trimming of 6 bases on V and 7 bases on J, and the gene matches do not reach 9 bases of it. The immunoSEQ Assay, a bias-controlled multiplex PCR, was used to amplify TCRbeta CDR3 regions from genomic DNA. The authors processed their data as follows. The number of nucleated cells in each sample was estimated by amplification of reference gene primers within the assay. To quantify the absolute abundance of each unique TCRbeta CDR3 rearrangement, sequence reads were collapsed and filtered. For each sample, productive Simpson clonality was calculated by taking the square root of Simpson's diversity index across productive rearrangements. Sourced from immuneACCESS, this table was stored by TCRdb with only in-frame sequences that have V and J called. A share of the clones is absent; for the studies checked, an unresolved V gene accounts for under half, and the remainder has no known explanation. Clonal size and the V and J genes are those of that table, whereas D and trimming came from the DNA. The sample table holds about 240,000 clones, of which approximately 90% were seen once. The top ten hold 0.99% of the sample.

Samples from volunteer blood donors who had recovered from COVID-19 were contributed by a second Seattle source. Whole blood was collected in K2EDTA tubes by collaborating institutions according to the institutions' own protocols. For TCRbeta analysis, collaborators shipped samples as frozen whole blood, isolated PBMCs, or DNA extracted from either of those sample types. The chain was built from TRBV2 and TRBJ2-1; TRBD2 agrees with 10 junctional bases. This TCR derives from a middle-aged woman who had recovered from COVID-19. The specimen sequenced was peripheral blood. Here the CDR3 is given as CASSPLAGLGNEQFF. At the DNA level, the sequence is TGTGCCAGCAGCCCACTAGCGGGGCTCGGGAATGAGCAGTTCTTC.